The next 18 T cell receptor beta chains were all read from a single sample in a study of beta chain features in type 1 diabetes. The entirety of the isolated RNA underwent reverse transcription, so expressed TCRB transcripts were sequenced. Here immunoSEQ multiplex PCR was the method, and the copy in TCRdb shows in-frame clones only, minus some. The table records over 100,000 clones, almost 40% of them present only once. Sequenced material: stem cell memory CD4+ T cells from blood. The receptors come from a woman aged 18-29 years in good health.

The rearrangement uses TRBV5-6 and TRBJ1-1; 8 bases fit TRBD1. Germline assignment: CDR1 SGHDT and CDR2 YYEEEE. There are 13 residues in the CDR3. The junction had 6 bases not matched to a gene; V was cut back by 0 bases and J by 11 bases. As DNA, the CDR3 is TGTGCCAGCAGCTTGGAGCAGGGGGCGTCGGCTTTCTTT. This translates into CASSLEQGASAFF. Based on the CDR3 plus reference TRBV5-6 and TRBJ1-1, the full variable domain is DAGVTQSPTHLIKTRGQQVTLRCSPKSGHDTVSWYQQALGQGPQFIFQYYEEEERQRGNFPDRFSGHQFPNYSSELNVNALLLGDSALYLCASSLEQGASAFFGQGTRLTVV.

This rearrangement joins TRBV13 to TRBJ2-1, with TRBD2 identical over 7 bases. Germline V CDR1 and CDR2: PRHDT, FYEKMQ (reference sequence). The ends lost 5 bases at V and 8 bases at J; junction bases unmatched: 18. This CDR3 region has 17 residues. The CDR3: CASSPSPPGLELHEQFF. CDR3 coding DNA: TGTGCCAGCAGCCCCTCCCCACCCGGACTAGAGCTACATGAGCAGTTCTTC.

The chain joins TRBV7-9 to TRBJ2-5; the D gene is possibly TRBD1 (6 bases). Germline V gene lookup returns CDR1 SEHNR and CDR2 FQNEAQ (reference sequence). The CDR3 runs 13 residues. V lost 3 bases and J lost 5, with 10 bases in between. CDR3 region: CASSFRTGETQYF. CDR3 DNA: TGTGCCAGCAGCTTTCGCACAGGGGAGACCCAGTACTTC.

This clone was detected only once. The chain joins TRBV27 to TRBJ2-2, with D possibly TRBD1 on 6 matching bases. Deletions cut 6 bases from V and 2 bases from J, with 13 bases between. Germline-derived CDR1 and CDR2 are MNHEY and SMNVEV (reference sequence). This CDR3 is 15 amino acids long. For the CDR3, the DNA is TGTGCCAGCAGGGTAATGGGGGCTAACACCGGGGAGCTGTTTTTT. This translates into CASRVMGANTGELFF.

The chain uses TRBV29-1 and TRBJ2-7; 8 nucleotides match TRBD1. Germline V CDR1 and CDR2: SQVTM, ANQGSEA. V dropped 6 bases and J dropped 0; count of bases not matched to a gene: 4. There are 13 residues in the CDR3. CDR3 in amino acids: CSVGQVGSYEQYF. The CDR3 nucleotides read TGCAGCGTGGGACAGGTAGGCTCCTACGAGCAGTACTTC.

The gene calls are TRBV7-8 and TRBJ1-2; 7 bases are a match to TRBD1. The CDR3 totals 16 residues. Trimming took 5 bases from V and 4 from J; bases not matched to a gene: 13. In germline, CDR1 is SGHVS, CDR2 FQNEAQ. The CDR3 sequence: CASSARGGRGFYGYTF. The CDR3 DNA is TGTGCCAGCAGCGCTAGAGGGGGCAGGGGGTTCTATGGCTACACCTTC.

V gene TRBV7-2 combines with J gene TRBJ2-7, with 7 positions matching TRBD1. Germline V gene data show CDR1 as SGHTA and CDR2 as FQGNSA. With 2 bases clipped from V and 5 bases from J, the junction kept 3 bases outside the gene matches. The CDR3 loop spans 13 amino acids. Here the CDR3 reads CASSLFQGDEQYF. CDR3 bases: TGTGCCAGCAGCTTATTCCAGGGGGACGAGCAGTACTTC.

This sequence joins TRBV7-2 and TRBJ1-2; 8 bases line up with TRBD1. The trim removed 5 bases at V and 0 bases at J, leaving 11 bases unmatched. The CDR3 is 17 residues long. Germline V gene sequence: CDR1 SGHTA, CDR2 FQGNSA. CDR3 protein: CASSTTGTGQANYGYTF. The CDR3 coding sequence is TGTGCCAGCAGCACAACCGGGACAGGACAAGCTAACTATGGCTACACCTTC. Using reference TRBV7-2 and TRBJ1-2 for the parts outside the CDR3, the full variable domain is GAGVSQSPSNKVTEKGKDVELRCDPISGHTALYWYRQSLGQGLEFLIYFQGNSAPDKSGLPSDRFSAERTGGSVSTLTIQRTQQEDSAVYLCASSTTGTGQANYGYTFGSGTRLTVV.

This clone has more than one count but fewer than ten. The chain links TRBV4-3 to TRBJ1-3; 7 bases fit TRBD1. The J segment lost 0 bases and the V segment lost 0 bases, leaving 2 bases of the junction unmatched. The CDR3 runs 16 residues. Germline-derived CDR1 and CDR2 are LGHNA and YSLEER. The CDR3 DNA reads TGCGCCAGCAGCCAAGAGGCAGGGGGCTCTGGAAACACCATATATTTT. This sequence encodes CASSQEAGGSGNTIYF.

This chain connects TRBV2 to TRBJ2-3, with D possibly being TRBD1 (5 bases). Trimming stripped 3 bases from V and 4 bases from J, with 20 bases between. From germline, CDR1 is SNHLY and CDR2 FYNNEI. This CDR3 is built from 17 residues. In nucleotides, the CDR3 is TGTGCCAGCAGTGAGTGGGGAAGGGGTAAAGGCGCAGATACGCAGTATTTT. Translated: CASSEWGRGKGADTQYF.

This clone came up once. The V call is TRBV7-9, the J call TRBJ2-7; the match to TRBD2 covers 9 bases. The CDR3 runs 15 residues. Germline CDR1 reads SEHNR; CDR2 reads FQNEAQ (reference sequence). With V trimmed by 5 bases and J by 0 bases, 5 bases remained unmatched. This chain's CDR3 is CASSRTSGFSYEQYF. In DNA form, the CDR3 reads TGTGCCAGCAGCCGTACTAGCGGGTTCTCCTACGAGCAGTACTTC. The whole variable domain, filled in from reference TRBV7-9 and TRBJ2-7, reads DTGVSQNPRHKITKRGQNVTFRCDPISEHNRLYWYRQTLGQGPEFLTYFQNEAQLEKSRLLSDRFSAERPKGSFSTLEIQRTEQGDSAMYLCASSRTSGFSYEQYFGPGTRLTVT.

This chain connects TRBV7-9 to TRBJ2-2; tentative D call: TRBD2 (6 bases). Germline CDR1 is SEHNR and CDR2 is FQNEAQ (reference sequence). The CDR3 has 19 residues. Trimming pared 1 base from V and 0 bases from J, leaving 18 bases between. CDR3 loop: CASSLGGLARTSNTGELFF. The CDR3, as DNA: TGTGCCAGCAGCTTAGGAGGTCTAGCGAGGACGTCGAACACCGGGGAGCTGTTTTTT. The full variable domain, its missing parts supplied by reference TRBV7-9 and TRBJ2-2, is DTGVSQNPRHKITKRGQNVTFRCDPISEHNRLYWYRQTLGQGPEFLTYFQNEAQLEKSRLLSDRFSAERPKGSFSTLEIQRTEQGDSAMYLCASSLGGLARTSNTGELFFGEGSRLTVL.

V usage is TRBV20-1 and J usage is TRBJ2-7; D not certain. V lost 6 bases, J lost 6 bases, and 12 bases lay in between. This CDR3 is 11 amino acids long. The germline V gene encodes CDR1 DFQATT and CDR2 SNEGSKA (reference sequence). This chain's CDR3 is CSALRSAEQYF. CDR3 bases: TGCAGTGCCTTGAGGAGTGCCGAGCAGTACTTC.

The chain combines TRBV5-1 with TRBJ2-2, with 8 bases that match TRBD2. The CDR3 consists of 15 residues. Germline V gives CDR1 SGHRS, CDR2 YFSETQ. V gave up 6 bases and J gave up 3 bases; unmatched junction bases: 7. The CDR3 region has the DNA TGCGCCAGCACCAGCGGGGGAGCTTACACCGGGGAGCTGTTTTTT. It is translated as CASTSGGAYTGELFF.

The V and J genes are TRBV28 and TRBJ2-3; the match to TRBD1 covers 9 bases. V gave up 5 bases and J gave up 5 bases; unmatched junction bases: 8. The CDR3 loop spans 15 amino acids. Germline V CDR1 and CDR2: MDHEN, SYDVKM. The CDR3 DNA follows: TGTGCCAGCAGTCAACAGGGGGCGTTGATAGATACGCAGTATTTT. Encoded protein: CASSQQGALIDTQYF.

This chain links TRBV6-6 with TRBJ2-3; TRBD2 agrees at 8 bases. The CDR3 has 14 amino acids. The ends lost 4 bases at V and 5 bases at J; junction bases unmatched: 5. Germline CDR1 is MNHNY and CDR2 is SVGAGI (reference sequence). CDR3 coding DNA: TGTGCCAGCAGTTGGGGACTAGTGGGAGATACGCAGTATTTT. Translating it yields CASSWGLVGDTQYF.

This clone has a single count. This chain links TRBV6-6 with TRBJ2-7; the match to TRBD1 covers 7 bases. The CDR3 loop spans 14 amino acids. With V trimmed by 0 bases and J by 3 bases, 2 bases remained unmatched. From germline, CDR1 is MNHNY and CDR2 SVGAGI (reference sequence). The CDR3 DNA sequence: TGTGCCAGCAGTTACTCTACAGGGGACTACGAGCAGTACTTC. It specifies CASSYSTGDYEQYF.

This CDR3 is CASSEVAGYGYTF. The CDR3 nucleotides read TGTGCCAGCTCGGAAGTGGCAGGCTATGGCTACACCTTC. J is TRBJ1-2 and V is TRBV6-6; D not resolved. The CDR3 spans 13 residues. The germline gives CDR1 MNHNY, CDR2 SVGAGI (reference sequence). V gave up 8 bases and J gave up 4 bases, with 14 bases separating them.